This TCR beta chain was profiled in a study of regulatory T cells in long-lasting Graves disease. Findings of the study overall: The researchers studied only peripheral blood, not thyroid tissue.

Time point defined: persistent/refractory GD, antithyroid drugs over 5 years with positive TRAb. Extracted RNA from PBMCs served as the source of the TCR library. Arm-PCR of CDR3 regions and iRepertoire HTBI primers were used to build TCR beta libraries. How the authors handled the data: Analysis of the samples identified about 62 TRBV and 14 TRBJ segments. MiXCR, run by TCRdb on the multiplex PCR reads, gives a single entry per CDR3 protein. These V and J calls are TCRdb output, not the study's own analysis. The table lists over 650,000 distinct CDR3 sequences, around 30% of them singletons, with roughly 46% in the top ten. At least ten counts were recorded for this clonotype. Antigen unknown. V lost 2 bases to trimming and J lost 8 bases; unmatched junction nucleotides: 6. The CDR3 runs to 14 residues. Germline V gives CDR1 MNHEY, CDR2 SVGAGI.

This rearrangement joins TRBV6-5 to TRBJ1-2; TRBD1 matches 9 bases. The sequences come from peripheral blood mononuclear cells (PBMCs), collected when the disease was refractory, from a patient treated with antithyroid drugs. This sequence was found in a female donor with Graves disease. CDR3 region: CASSYIGTGMGYTF. The CDR3 bases are TGTGCCAGCAGTTACATCGGGACAGGGATGGGCTACACCTTC.